This paragraph reports one T cell receptor (beta chain). The method was immunoSEQ multiplex PCR; TCRdb's version includes in-frame clones alone and lacks a portion of them. In the table there are a few hundred thousand clones, 75% to 85% of which are singletons. These data originate in a study of blood T cell repertoires in COVID-19. The length of the CDR3 is 15 residues. The germline CDR1 and CDR2 sequences are WSHSY and SAAADI. Trimming removed 0 bases at V and 6 bases at J, with 15 bases between. Material for sequencing was peripheral blood. This chain connects TRBV10-2 to TRBJ2-7; D may be TRBD2 (7 bases). The receptor was isolated from a woman in her forties or fifties with acute or convalescent COVID-19. CDR3 sequence reads: CASSESMSAGAEQYF. DNA for the CDR3: TGCGCCAGCAGTGAGTCGATGTCGGCGGGGGCCGAGCAGTACTTC.